This TCR beta chain emerged from a study of T cells in Graves' hyperthyroidism and ophthalmopathy. This clonotype has at least ten counts. TCR beta CDR3 regions were amplified from RNA. First-round RT-PCR targeting the TCR CDR3 was performed with the HTBI primer set. TCRdb called the multiplex PCR reads again in MiXCR, with one record for every CDR3 protein. Of around 300,000 distinct CDR3 sequences listed, roughly 13% are singletons. Source material: blood. The TCR sequence derives from a woman in her twenties or thirties with Graves' hyperthyroidism.

The CDR3 sequence: CASSLASGKQYF. The CDR3 coding sequence is TGTGCCAGCAGCTTAGCGAGCGGGAAGCAGTACTTC. The chain employs TRBV7-2 and TRBJ2-7, with 7 bases matching TRBD2. Trimming at V came to 0 bases and at J to 8 bases, leaving 1 base not matched to a gene. This CDR3 has 12 residues. Germline-derived CDR1 and CDR2 are SGHTA and FQGNSA.